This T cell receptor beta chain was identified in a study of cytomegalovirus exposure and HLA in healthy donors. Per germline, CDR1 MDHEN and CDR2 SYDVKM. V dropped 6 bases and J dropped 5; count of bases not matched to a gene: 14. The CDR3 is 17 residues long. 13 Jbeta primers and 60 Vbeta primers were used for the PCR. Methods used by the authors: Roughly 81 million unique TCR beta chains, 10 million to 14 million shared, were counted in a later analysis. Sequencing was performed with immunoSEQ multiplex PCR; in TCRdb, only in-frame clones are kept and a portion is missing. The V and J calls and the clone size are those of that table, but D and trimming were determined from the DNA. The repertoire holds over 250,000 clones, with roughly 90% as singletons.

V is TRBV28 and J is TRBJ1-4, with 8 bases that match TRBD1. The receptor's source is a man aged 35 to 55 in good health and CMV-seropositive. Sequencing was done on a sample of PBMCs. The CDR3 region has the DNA TGTGCCAGCAGGCCCCCCCGGGACAGGTGGGAGAATGAAAAACTGTTTTTT. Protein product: CASRPPRDRWENEKLFF.